This T cell receptor (beta chain) comes out of a study of T cell responses to AZD1222 COVID-19 vaccine. Notes on the study in general: Regions 160-218 and 743-854 held dominance among vaccine-associated CD4 TCRs, which spanned spike. The study sampled repertoires only after the peak T cell response.

This clone was detected once. Antigen unknown. Assay used: immunoSEQ multiplex PCR; TCRdb lists only in-frame clones, some missing. The sample lists tens of thousands of clones; roughly 82% were seen once. Trimming left V 5 bases short and J 1 base short, with 15 bases between. CDR3 length: 15 amino acids. CDR1 SGHNT and CDR2 YENEEA come from the germline V gene. This specimen was peripheral blood, taken on day 0 of AZD1222 vaccination. The source of this sequence is an adult in good health. This chain links TRBV11-3 with TRBJ2-7; D may match TRBD1 or TRBD2 (5 bases each). The chain's CDR3 is CASSRPGPTSYEQYF. The CDR3 nucleotides read TGTGCCAGCAGCCGCCCGGGACCAACTTCCTACGAGCAGTACTTC. The full variable domain, with the rest looked up from reference TRBV11-3 and TRBJ2-7, is EAGVVQSPRYKIIEKKQPVAFWCNPISGHNTLYWYLQNLGQGPELLIRYENEEAVDDSQLPKDRFSAERLKGVDSTLKIQPAELGDSAVYLCASSRPGPTSYEQYFGPGTRLTVT.